The rows below give T cell receptor beta chains drawn from one sample of a study of cytomegalovirus exposure and HLA in healthy donors. Some clones are missing from TCRdb's copy, which holds only in-frame ones; the method was immunoSEQ multiplex PCR. Among more than 110,000 clones listed, approximately 80% were seen once. Material for sequencing was PBMCs. The receptors were sampled from a man younger than 30 in good health and CMV-seronegative. CDR3s include the opening cysteine and the closing phenylalanine or tryptophan. Fields, in order: clone size, J gene, D gene, V gene, CDR3 protein, CDR3 DNA. D genes are given only for firm matches. Size tells how often a clone was seen (once, few, many) or the class of an expanded clone, and some rows leave it out.

size: .; J: TRBJ2-7; D: .; V: TRBV18; CDR3: CASSPWGDSLPYEQYF; DNA: TGTGCCAGCTCACCTTGGGGGGACAGTCTTCCCTACGAGCAGTACTTC
size: few; J: TRBJ2-1; D: .; V: TRBV27; CDR3: CASGWDKRFPINEQFF; DNA: TGTGCCAGCGGGTGGGACAAGCGGTTCCCGATCAATGAGCAGTTCTTC
size: .; J: TRBJ1-4; D: TRBD1; V: TRBV5-1; CDR3: CASSWTGGEKLFF; DNA: TGCGCCAGCAGCTGGACAGGGGGTGAAAAACTGTTTTTT
size: .; J: TRBJ2-3; D: TRBD2; V: TRBV5-1; CDR3: CASSLLGLAGDTQYF; DNA: TGCGCCAGCAGCTTGTTGGGACTAGCTGGAGATACGCAGTATTTT
size: .; J: TRBJ1-1; D: .; V: TRBV19; CDR3: CASSIIRGGMNTEAFF; DNA: TGTGCCAGTAGTATAATCAGGGGCGGTATGAACACTGAAGCTTTCTTT
size: .; J: TRBJ1-5; D: .; V: TRBV7-8; CDR3: CASSPEVALYSNQPQHF; DNA: TGTGCCAGCAGCCCAGAAGTTGCTCTGTATAGCAATCAGCCCCAGCATTTT
size: .; J: TRBJ2-1; D: TRBD1; V: TRBV4-2; CDR3: CASSQDGTGGRREQFF; DNA: TGTGCCAGCAGCCAAGACGGGACAGGGGGCAGGAGGGAGCAGTTCTTC
size: .; J: TRBJ2-1; D: TRBD2; V: TRBV5-4; CDR3: CASSSGLLAGGTNEQFF; DNA: TGTGCCAGCAGCTCGGGGCTTTTAGCGGGAGGGACCAATGAGCAGTTCTTC
size: .; J: TRBJ2-1; D: .; V: TRBV2; CDR3: CATKERLAANYNEQFF; DNA: TGTGCCACTAAGGAGCGGCTAGCCGCTAACTACAATGAGCAGTTCTTC
size: .; J: TRBJ2-7; D: TRBD1; V: TRBV6-5; CDR3: CASSSSGTGLYEQYF; DNA: TGTGCCAGCAGTTCATCAGGGACAGGGCTCTACGAGCAGTACTTC
size: .; J: TRBJ1-3; D: TRBD1; V: TRBV10-3; CDR3: CAISETGTGLGNTIYF; DNA: TGTGCCATCAGTGAGACCGGGACAGGGCTGGGAAACACCATATATTTT
size: .; J: TRBJ1-1; D: .; V: TRBV5-6; CDR3: CASSQKGGARTEAFF; DNA: TGTGCCAGCAGCCAAAAGGGGGGGGCGCGGACTGAAGCTTTCTTT
size: .; J: TRBJ2-5; D: .; V: TRBV2; CDR3: CASTRPGKETQYF; DNA: TGTGCCAGCACCAGACCCGGGAAGGAGACCCAGTACTTC
size: .; J: TRBJ1-2; D: .; V: TRBV18; CDR3: CACTGDQVYGYTF; DNA: TGTGCCTGTACCGGGGATCAAGTCTATGGCTACACCTTC
size: .; J: TRBJ1-2; D: .; V: TRBV5-8; CDR3: CASSLAGRANYGYTF; DNA: TGTGCCAGCAGCTTGGCCGGGAGAGCTAACTATGGCTACACCTTC
size: .; J: TRBJ2-5; D: .; V: TRBV30; CDR3: CAWSRRTTIQETQYF; DNA: TGTGCCTGGAGTCGGAGGACTACTATCCAAGAGACCCAGTACTTC
size: .; J: TRBJ1-4; D: TRBD1; V: TRBV2; CDR3: CASSFGTANEKLFF; DNA: TGTGCCAGCAGTTTCGGGACAGCTAATGAAAAACTGTTTTTT
size: .; J: TRBJ2-1; D: TRBD2; V: TRBV28; CDR3: CASSLSLAGTDEQFF; DNA: TGTGCCAGCAGTTTGTCACTAGCGGGAACGGATGAGCAGTTCTTC
size: .; J: TRBJ1-4; D: TRBD1; V: TRBV11-3; CDR3: CASSPGGGQGNEKLFF; DNA: TGTGCCAGCAGCCCCGGGGGAGGACAGGGGAATGAAAAACTGTTTTTT
size: .; J: TRBJ2-5; D: TRBD2; V: TRBV27; CDR3: CASSLSVRGGQETQYF; DNA: TGTGCCAGCAGTTTATCGGTGCGGGGGGGCCAAGAGACCCAGTACTTC
size: .; J: TRBJ2-1; D: TRBD2; V: TRBV11-2; CDR3: CASTLAGSSYNEQFF; DNA: TGTGCCAGCACTCTAGCGGGGAGCTCCTACAATGAGCAGTTCTTC
size: once; J: TRBJ2-2; D: .; V: TRBV6-1; CDR3: CAIRDTIISGELFF; DNA: TGTGCCATCAGGGACACGATTATCTCCGGGGAGCTGTTTTTT
size: .; J: TRBJ2-7; D: TRBD2; V: TRBV7-9; CDR3: CASSSGLAGEQYF; DNA: TGTGCCAGCAGCTCAGGACTAGCCGGCGAGCAGTACTTC
size: .; J: TRBJ2-7; D: .; V: TRBV5-4; CDR3: CASSSLQGPYEQYF; DNA: TGTGCCAGCAGCAGCCTACAGGGCCCCTACGAGCAGTACTTC
size: .; J: TRBJ2-7; D: TRBD1; V: TRBV27; CDR3: CASSPGTGHDEQYF; DNA: TGTGCCAGCAGTCCGGGGACAGGGCACGACGAGCAGTACTTC
size: .; J: TRBJ2-3; D: .; V: TRBV5-1; CDR3: CASSLQAGDTQYF; DNA: TGCGCCAGCAGCTTACAAGCGGGAGATACGCAGTATTTT
size: .; J: TRBJ1-5; D: .; V: TRBV7-8; CDR3: CASSLQGDQPQHF; DNA: TGTGCCAGCAGCTTACAGGGTGATCAGCCCCAGCATTTT
size: .; J: TRBJ2-1; D: .; V: TRBV5-6; CDR3: CASSLAFGGDSPYNEQFF; DNA: TGTGCCAGCAGCTTGGCTTTTGGCGGGGACAGCCCCTACAATGAGCAGTTCTTC
size: .; J: TRBJ2-1; D: .; V: TRBV5-3; CDR3: CARSLEVGRVWRNEQFF; DNA: TGTGCCAGAAGCTTGGAGGTGGGGCGTGTGTGGCGCAATGAGCAGTTCTTC
size: .; J: TRBJ2-7; D: TRBD2; V: TRBV7-9; CDR3: CASSLTSRLAGVNEQYF; DNA: TGTGCCAGCAGCTTGACCTCTCGACTAGCGGGAGTTAACGAGCAGTACTTC
size: few; J: TRBJ2-3; D: .; V: TRBV30; CDR3: CAWNPGVDTQYF; DNA: TGTGCCTGGAACCCAGGGGTTGATACGCAGTATTTT
size: .; J: TRBJ2-2; D: .; V: TRBV11-1; CDR3: CASSLPPLLGGELTGELFF; DNA: TGTGCCAGCAGCTTACCCCCCCTTTTAGGTGGGGAGCTCACCGGGGAGCTGTTTTTT
size: .; J: TRBJ2-7; D: TRBD1; V: TRBV28; CDR3: CASSRQGANEQYF; DNA: TGTGCCAGCAGCCGACAGGGGGCGAACGAGCAGTACTTC
size: .; J: TRBJ1-2; D: TRBD1; V: TRBV11-2; CDR3: CASSLDSGQGGSGYTF; DNA: TGTGCCAGCAGCTTAGATAGTGGACAGGGTGGAAGTGGCTACACCTTC
size: .; J: TRBJ2-3; D: TRBD2; V: TRBV2; CDR3: CARAQPGTSASTDTQYF; DNA: TGTGCCAGGGCTCAACCCGGGACTAGCGCTTCCACAGATACGCAGTATTTT
size: .; J: TRBJ2-1; D: TRBD1; V: TRBV27; CDR3: CASSLSAGTGFRDEQFF; DNA: TGTGCCAGCAGTTTATCGGCCGGGACAGGGTTTCGGGATGAGCAGTTCTTC
size: few; J: TRBJ1-2; D: .; V: TRBV5-6; CDR3: CASSPLGGINYGYTF; DNA: TGTGCCAGCAGCCCCTTGGGAGGGATTAACTATGGCTACACCTTC
size: .; J: TRBJ2-3; D: TRBD1; V: TRBV4-2; CDR3: CASSQEQGLDTQYF; DNA: TGTGCCAGCAGCCAAGAACAGGGGTTAGATACGCAGTATTTT
size: few; J: TRBJ1-4; D: .; V: TRBV10-1; CDR3: CASSGGGAPGKLFF; DNA: TGCGCCAGCAGTGGCGGGGGCGCCCCGGGAAAACTGTTTTTT
size: .; J: TRBJ2-7; D: TRBD2; V: TRBV7-8; CDR3: CASSAVTSGEQYF; DNA: TGTGCCAGCAGCGCGGTGACTAGCGGCGAGCAGTACTTC
size: .; J: TRBJ2-7; D: TRBD2; V: TRBV27; CDR3: CASSLTPGTIYEQYF; DNA: TGTGCCAGCAGTCTTACTCCCGGGACTATCTACGAGCAGTACTTC
size: few; J: TRBJ2-5; D: .; V: TRBV29-1; CDR3: CSGAKGSGKTQYF; DNA: TGCAGCGGGGCCAAGGGGTCAGGGAAGACCCAGTACTTC
size: .; J: TRBJ2-3; D: TRBD2; V: TRBV19; CDR3: CASTASGRSTDTQYF; DNA: TGTGCCAGTACGGCCAGCGGGAGAAGCACAGATACGCAGTATTTT
size: .; J: TRBJ2-5; D: .; V: TRBV6-5; CDR3: CASSYQTTRETQYF; DNA: TGTGCCAGCAGTTACCAGACCACGAGGGAGACCCAGTACTTC
size: .; J: TRBJ2-1; D: TRBD1; V: TRBV4-1; CDR3: CASSQLPGQGFDEQFF; DNA: TGCGCCAGCAGCCAATTACCGGGACAGGGGTTCGATGAGCAGTTCTTC
size: .; J: TRBJ2-7; D: TRBD1; V: TRBV4-2; CDR3: CASSQGQGTYEQYF; DNA: TGTGCCAGCAGCCAAGGACAGGGAACCTACGAGCAGTACTTC
size: once; J: TRBJ2-5; D: .; V: TRBV27; CDR3: CASGGAGEETQYF; DNA: TGTGCCAGCGGGGGGGCAGGGGAAGAGACCCAGTACTTC
size: .; J: TRBJ2-6; D: .; V: TRBV21-1; CDR3: CASSKVRQGSTGANVLTF; DNA: TGTGCCAGCAGCAAAGTGAGACAGGGTTCAACTGGGGCCAACGTCCTGACTTTC
size: .; J: TRBJ2-4; D: TRBD1; V: TRBV6-4; CDR3: CASSDTQTGGYNIQYF; DNA: TGTGCCAGCAGTGACACCCAGACAGGGGGCTATAACATTCAGTACTTC
size: once; J: TRBJ1-1; D: .; V: TRBV10-3; CDR3: CAIRQEESTEAFF; DNA: TGTGCCATCCGGCAGGAGGAAAGCACTGAAGCTTTCTTT
size: .; J: TRBJ1-5; D: TRBD1; V: TRBV6-5; CDR3: CATGQASRNNQPQHF; DNA: TGTGCCACTGGACAGGCCTCGCGGAACAATCAGCCCCAGCATTTT
size: .; J: TRBJ2-5; D: .; V: TRBV30; CDR3: CAWSAVGGTQETQYF; DNA: TGTGCCTGGAGTGCGGTAGGGGGAACCCAAGAGACCCAGTACTTC
size: once; J: TRBJ2-2; D: .; V: TRBV13; CDR3: CASSSWRPTGELFF; DNA: TGTGCCAGCAGCTCATGGAGGCCCACCGGGGAGCTGTTTTTT